This T cell receptor (beta chain) was identified during a study of blood T cell repertoires in COVID-19. Study context: The origin of the acute and convalescent COVID-19 samples was the United States, Italy and Spain. From T cells, B-cell-depleted T cells, or PBMCs came the material, which was cDNA or gDNA.

Per the original methods: Reference gene primer amplification in the assay estimated nucleated cell counts. Method: immunoSEQ multiplex PCR; TCRdb's copy keeps in-frame clones and lacks some. The V and J calls and the clone size are those of that table, but D and trimming were determined from the DNA. The table includes under 75,000 clones, 80% detected once. Trimming pared 6 bases from V and 4 bases from J, leaving 11 bases between. Germline CDR1 SGHTA, CDR2 FQGNSA. The CDR3 has 13 amino acids. The chain joins TRBV7-2 to TRBJ2-3, with TRBD1 as a possible D gene (6 bases). Material for sequencing was peripheral blood. This TCR was sampled from a man in his sixties with acute or convalescent COVID-19. CDR3 sequence: CASRIKGADTQYF. DNA for the CDR3: TGTGCCAGCAGGATTAAGGGGGCAGATACGCAGTATTTT.